Listed here is a single T cell receptor beta chain. Its specificity is not known. CDR1 is SGHAT and CDR2 is FQNNGV in the germline V gene. V was clipped by 5 bases and J by 6 bases, with 11 bases between them. The CDR3 is 12 amino acids. This sample was taken from a study of vaccination effects on CD4 cells after COVID-19. Findings of the study overall: Late post-vaccination, clones induced by infection and those induced by vaccine underwent marked clonal contraction.

Antigen-specific CD4+ T cells expanded by the ViraFEST assay with viral peptide pools were then sequenced. It was after roughly ten days of culture that CD4+ T cells were isolated. Everyone in the study got two shots of either the BNT162b2 or mRNA-1273 vaccine. Vaccinated recipients, who were negative for nucleocapsid antibodies, had no history of SARS-CoV-2 infection. At days 3 and 7, half of the medium was exchanged for IL-2 medium. Using immunoSEQ multiplex PCR, the repertoire was profiled, and TCRdb retains in-frame clones only, with some absent. The sample records around 59,000 clones, roughly 78% being singletons.

The chain uses TRBV11-2 and TRBJ2-7; D is perhaps TRBD1 or TRBD2 (7 bases each). This clonotype originated in a human donor who received a COVID-19 vaccine. The sequencing used CD4+ T cells from PBMCs cultured with HCoV-OC43 spike peptides, collected after COVID-19 vaccination. Indicated subset: HCoV-OC43 spike overlapping peptide pool stimulation. The CDR3, as DNA: TGTGCCAGCAGCCAGGGGGGGGTCGAGCAGTACGTC. Its protein product is CASSQGGVEQYV.